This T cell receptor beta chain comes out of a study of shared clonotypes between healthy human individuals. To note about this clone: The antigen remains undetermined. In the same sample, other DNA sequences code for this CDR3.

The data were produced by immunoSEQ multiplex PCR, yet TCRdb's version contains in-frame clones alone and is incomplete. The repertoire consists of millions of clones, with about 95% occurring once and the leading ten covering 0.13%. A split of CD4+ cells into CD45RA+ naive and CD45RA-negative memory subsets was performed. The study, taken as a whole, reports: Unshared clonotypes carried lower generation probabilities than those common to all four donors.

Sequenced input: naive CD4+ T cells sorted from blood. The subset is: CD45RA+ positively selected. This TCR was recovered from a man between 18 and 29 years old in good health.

As DNA, the CDR3 is TGTGCCAGCAGCTTAGTCGGGACAGGGGGCTACGAGCAGTACTTC. It is translated as CASSLVGTGGYEQYF. The rearrangement links TRBV7-9 to TRBJ2-7; 11 bases are shared with TRBD1. Germline V gene data show CDR1 as SEHNR and CDR2 as FQNEAQ (reference sequence). V shed 1 base, J shed 3 bases, and the junction held 2 bases outside the gene matches. The CDR3 totals 15 residues.